Following are 26 T cell receptor beta chains from one sample sequenced in a study of T cell responses to AZD1222 COVID-19 vaccine. Using immunoSEQ multiplex PCR, the repertoire was profiled, and TCRdb retains in-frame clones only, with some absent. Among approximately 100,000 clones listed, more than 85% were seen once. The specimen was peripheral blood, collected on day 0 of AZD1222 vaccination. Every receptor here comes from an adult in good health.

The chain couples TRBV2 to TRBJ1-2, with a tentative D call TRBD1 (5 bases). The CDR3 loop spans 13 amino acids. Germline V gene sequence: CDR1 SNHLY, CDR2 FYNNEI. V was pared by 5 bases and J by 5 bases, with 12 bases between. CDR3 region: CASSLDKGYGYTF. In DNA form, the CDR3 reads TGTGCCAGCAGTTTGGACAAAGGGTATGGCTACACCTTC.

The chain has TRBV19 and TRBJ1-2; weak D call: TRBD1 (5 bases). V was clipped by 1 base and J by 4 bases, with 13 bases between them. Germline-derived CDR1 and CDR2 are LNHDA and SQIVND (reference sequence). The CDR3 has 15 amino acids. For the CDR3, the DNA is TGTGCCAGTAGTATAGGCGCAGGGAAGACCTATGGCTACACCTTC. Protein: CASSIGAGKTYGYTF.

The chain uses TRBV7-3 and TRBJ2-7; 10 bases match TRBD1. CDR1 is SGHTA and CDR2 is FQGTGA in the germline V gene. CDR3 length equals 15 residues. V dropped 0 bases and J dropped 3; count of bases not matched to a gene: 2. This CDR3 reads CASSLTDRGRYEQYF. CDR3 DNA: TGTGCCAGCAGCTTAACAGACAGGGGGCGCTACGAGCAGTACTTC.

The rearrangement joins TRBV6-5 to TRBJ1-3, with a weak D call TRBD1 (5 bases). The ends were cut back, 10 bases at V and 2 bases at J, with 18 bases in the middle. Germline V gene sequence: CDR1 MNHEY, CDR2 SVGAGI. There are 15 residues in the CDR3. The CDR3 DNA follows: TGTGCCACCTCGGTGGGACTCGGACCTGGAAACACCATATATTTT. It yields the protein CATSVGLGPGNTIYF.

This rearrangement joins TRBV7-3 to TRBJ1-1, with TRBD1 matching 7 bases. The CDR3 sequence is 16 residues long. Germline CDR1 reads SGHTA; CDR2 reads FQGTGA. V lost 4 bases, J lost 4 bases, and 12 bases stayed unmatched. The CDR3 DNA reads as TGTGCCAGCAGCTCTACTCCGACAGGGTCCTCCACTGAAGCTTTCTTT. It is translated as CASSSTPTGSSTEAFF.

The V call is TRBV27, the J call TRBJ2-7, with 7 positions matching TRBD2. The V and J ends lost 9 bases and 2 bases, in that order; junction bases with no gene match: 10. Per germline, CDR1 MNHEY and CDR2 SMNVEV (reference sequence). This CDR3 spans 14 amino acids. The CDR3 is CARITGTTPYEQYF. Here the CDR3 DNA reads TGTGCCAGGATTACCGGGACTACCCCCTACGAGCAGTACTTC.

The chain combines TRBV14 with TRBJ1-1; perhaps TRBD1 as D (5 bases). Germline V gives CDR1 SGHDN, CDR2 FVKESK. The CDR3 is made up of 14 amino acids. The V gene lost 4 bases and the J gene lost 5 bases, with 14 bases spanning the gap. In DNA form, the CDR3 reads TGTGCCAGCAGCCCACGGAAGGGGTCAACTGAAGCTTTCTTT. Amino acids: CASSPRKGSTEAFF.

This clone was recorded only once. The chain joins TRBV7-9 to TRBJ2-1; a possible D gene is TRBD2 (5 bases). The V end lost 7 bases, the J end lost 1 base, and 14 bases lay between the germline ends. The CDR3 consists of 15 residues. The V gene's germline CDR1 is SEHNR and CDR2 FQNEAQ (reference sequence). As DNA, the CDR3 is TGTGCCAGCACCCTAGCCCGGGGATCCTACAATGAGCAGTTCTTC. This codes for CASTLARGSYNEQFF.

This chain joins TRBV4-2 and TRBJ1-2, with D unclear. The germline V gene encodes CDR1 LGHNA and CDR2 YNFKEQ. V lost 3 bases, J lost 0 bases, and 11 bases lay in between. This CDR3 comprises 15 residues. CDR3 residues: CASSQRAETNYGYTF. The CDR3 bases are TGTGCCAGCAGCCAGAGGGCCGAAACTAACTATGGCTACACCTTC.

Only one count was recorded for this clone. This chain uses TRBV7-2 with TRBJ2-1; the D gene is possibly TRBD1 (5 bases). Germline CDR1 is SGHTA and CDR2 is FQGNSA. V was clipped by 5 bases and J by 6 bases, with 17 bases between them. The length of the CDR3 is 15 residues. Written as DNA, the CDR3 is TGTGCCAGCAGCACACATCAACCTAGGGGCAATGAGCAGTTCTTC. Protein: CASSTHQPRGNEQFF.

As for this clone: The junction does not match germline at one end; this may be a read error. The gene calls are TRBV27 and TRBJ1-2, with TRBD1 as a possible D gene (6 bases). Germline CDR1 reads MNHEY; CDR2 reads SMNVEV (reference sequence). There are 13 residues in the CDR3. CDR3 loop: CASSLRVDSTGVF. The CDR3 region has the DNA TGTGCCAGCAGTTTACGTGTGGACAGCACGGGTGTCTTC.

CDR3: CASSSSPGVTEAFF. The CDR3 coding sequence is TGTGCCAGCAGTTCCTCCCCGGGGGTAACTGAAGCTTTCTTT. The rearrangement joins TRBV28 to TRBJ1-1; D possibly corresponds to TRBD1 (5 bases). The CDR3 consists of 14 residues. Germline V gene data show CDR1 as MDHEN and CDR2 as SYDVKM. The V gene lost 4 bases and the J gene lost 5 bases, with 14 bases spanning the gap.

The genes are TRBV9 and TRBJ1-6; 7 nucleotides align to TRBD1. CDR3 length equals 16 residues. CDR1 and CDR2 from the germline V gene are SGDLS and YYNGEE. V shed 0 bases and J 11 bases; nucleotides not matched to a gene: 11. The CDR3, as DNA: TGTGCCAGCAGCGTAGGGTTAGGGGGCGAATCTCCACCCCTCCACTTT. This codes for CASSVGLGGESPPLHF.

V usage is TRBV29-1 and J usage is TRBJ2-7; possible D gene TRBD2, 6 bases. The V gene lost 1 base and the J gene lost 4 bases, with 11 bases spanning the gap. The CDR3 runs to 13 residues. Germline V gene sequence: CDR1 SQVTM, CDR2 ANQGSEA. CDR3 region: CSVEAGVGYEQYF. CDR3 nucleotides: TGCAGCGTTGAAGCGGGGGTCGGGTACGAGCAGTACTTC.

The genes are TRBV4-1 and TRBJ1-1; TRBD1 matches at 7 bases. The CDR3 totals 21 residues. Germline CDR1 MGHRA, CDR2 YSYEKL. The V gene end was trimmed by 1 base and the J gene end by 0 bases; junction bases not matched to a gene: 20. The DNA for the CDR3 is TGCGCCAGCAGCCAAGGGACCATCACAAGGGGGCAGGGGATCATGAACACTGAAGCTTTCTTT. Amino acid sequence: CASSQGTITRGQGIMNTEAFF.

J is TRBJ1-2 and V is TRBV12-5; 9 bases are shared with TRBD1. Germline-derived CDR1 and CDR2 are LGHNT and FRNRAP. Trimming removed 0 bases from V and 6 bases from J; junction bases left unmatched: 11. The CDR3 loop spans 17 amino acids. In DNA form, the CDR3 reads TGTGCTAGTGGTTTGGTACCCGGGACAGGGAATAAAGATGGCTACACCTTC. Protein sequence: CASGLVPGTGNKDGYTF. The complete variable domain, with remaining parts taken from reference TRBV12-5 and TRBJ1-2, reads DARVTQTPRHKVTEMGQEVTMRCQPILGHNTVFWYRQTMMQGLELLAYFRNRAPLDDSGMPKDRFSAEMPDATLATLKIQPSEPRDSAVYFCASGLVPGTGNKDGYTFGSGTRLTVV.

J is TRBJ1-2 and V is TRBV7-9, with D hard to call. The CDR3 has 16 amino acids. Trimming took 1 base from V and 0 from J, leaving 12 bases between them. Germline V gene lookup returns CDR1 SEHNR and CDR2 FQNEAQ (reference sequence). The CDR3 is CASSLELGPANYGYTF. CDR3 nucleotide sequence: TGTGCCAGCAGCTTAGAACTCGGCCCCGCTAACTATGGCTACACCTTC.

The V and J genes are TRBV7-2 and TRBJ2-7; 8 bases agree with TRBD1. The J segment lost 2 bases and the V segment lost 4 bases, leaving 7 bases of the junction unmatched. Germline V lookup: CDR1 SGHTA, CDR2 FQGNSA. This CDR3 contains 15 residues. CDR3 DNA sequence: TGTGCCAGCAGCTGGGGGTCGACAGGGGCCTACGAGCAGTACTTC. Protein sequence: CASSWGSTGAYEQYF.

V gene TRBV3-1 (or the pseudogene TRBV3-2) combines with J gene TRBJ1-1; no firm D call. Germline lookup yields CDR1 LGHDT and CDR2 YNNKEL (reference sequence). The CDR3 extends over 11 amino acids. The V end lost 4 bases, the J end lost 4 bases, and 4 bases lay between the germline ends. CDR3 residues: CASSLGTEAFF. The CDR3 bases are TGTGCCAGCAGCCTCGGCACTGAAGCTTTCTTT.

This clone turned up a few times. The J gene is TRBJ1-6, the V gene TRBV2; D uncertain. The CDR3 contains 16 residues. The germline V gene encodes CDR1 SNHLY and CDR2 FYNNEI. Trimming pared 2 bases from V and 1 base from J, leaving 9 bases between. CDR3 protein: CASSENSMSYNSPLHF. In DNA, the CDR3 is TGTGCCAGCAGTGAAAATAGTATGTCCTATAATTCACCCCTCCACTTT.

This clone was seen only once. The V call is TRBV7-2, the J call TRBJ1-2; 8 nucleotides match TRBD1. Germline-derived CDR1 and CDR2 are SGHTA and FQGNSA. V was pared by 5 bases and J by 4 bases, with 15 bases of the junction left unmatched. The CDR3 runs to 17 residues. For the CDR3, the DNA is TGTGCCAGCAGCCCCCAGCCGGGGACCGGGACAGGCTATGGCTACACCTTC. This codes for CASSPQPGTGTGYGYTF. The full variable domain, in which reference TRBV7-2 and TRBJ1-2 provide the parts outside the CDR3, is GAGVSQSPSNKVTEKGKDVELRCDPISGHTALYWYRQSLGQGLEFLIYFQGNSAPDKSGLPSDRFSAERTGGSVSTLTIQRTQQEDSAVYLCASSPQPGTGTGYGYTFGSGTRLTVV.

A single count supports this clone. This chain uses TRBV6-2 or TRBV6-3 with TRBJ1-1; D remains unclear. The CDR3 has 13 residues. Germline CDR1 MNHEY, CDR2 SVGEGT. Trimming pared 2 bases from V and 4 bases from J, leaving 8 bases between. CDR3 sequence reads: CASSYGVATEAFF. For the CDR3, the DNA is TGTGCCAGCAGTTACGGGGTTGCCACTGAAGCTTTCTTT.

This clone was found once. The chain couples TRBV6-5 to TRBJ1-5; D is ambiguous. The CDR3 sequence is 13 residues long. V was shortened by 8 bases and J by 4 bases, with 12 bases between the two germline ends. Germline V gene data show CDR1 as MNHEY and CDR2 as SVGAGI. The CDR3 here is CASSREPNQPQHF. CDR3 in DNA: TGTGCCAGCTCACGAGAGCCAAATCAGCCCCAGCATTTT.

The rearrangement links TRBV2 to TRBJ1-2; TRBD1 might be the D (6 bases). The CDR3 contains 15 residues. CDR1 is SNHLY and CDR2 is FYNNEI in the germline V gene. V was trimmed by 1 base and J by 7 bases, leaving 16 bases between them. Here the CDR3 reads CASSEVITQGSGYTF. In nucleotides, the CDR3 is TGTGCCAGCAGTGAAGTAATTACACAGGGAAGTGGCTACACCTTC.

This clone was observed many times. This chain links TRBV6-5 with TRBJ1-5, with D hard to call. This CDR3 comprises 13 residues. The V gene's germline CDR1 is MNHEY and CDR2 SVGAGI. Trimming pared 7 bases from V and 0 bases from J, leaving 7 bases between. CDR3 DNA: TGTGCCAGCACCCTAGATAGCAATCAGCCCCAGCATTTT. This encodes CASTLDSNQPQHF.

The rearrangement uses TRBV6-2 or TRBV6-3 and TRBJ1-1, with unresolved D. The germline gives CDR1 MNHEY, CDR2 SVGEGT. The CDR3 contains 13 residues. V dropped 4 bases and J dropped 1 base, with 7 bases sitting between them. CDR3 nucleotide sequence: TGTGCCAGCAGTTCGGACGGGAACACTGAAGCTTTCTTT. It translates to CASSSDGNTEAFF.